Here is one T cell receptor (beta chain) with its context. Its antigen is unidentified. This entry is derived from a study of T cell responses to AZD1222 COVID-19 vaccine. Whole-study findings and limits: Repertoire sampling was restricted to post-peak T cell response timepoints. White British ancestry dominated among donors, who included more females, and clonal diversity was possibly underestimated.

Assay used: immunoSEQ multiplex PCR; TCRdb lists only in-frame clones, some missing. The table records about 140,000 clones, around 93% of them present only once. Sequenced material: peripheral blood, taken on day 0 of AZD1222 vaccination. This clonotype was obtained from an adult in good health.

The CDR3 nucleotides read TGTGCCAGCTCACCGGACAGGCAGACTAACACCGGGGAGCTGTTTTTT. Translation gives CASSPDRQTNTGELFF. V and J are TRBV18 and TRBJ2-2; 7 nucleotides agree with TRBD1. V was pared by 3 bases and J by 2 bases, with 6 bases of the junction left unmatched. CDR3 length: 16 amino acids. The germline V gene encodes CDR1 KGHSH and CDR2 LQKENI. The whole variable domain, remainder taken from reference TRBV18 and TRBJ2-2, is NAGVMQNPRHLVRRRGQEARLRCSPMKGHSHVYWYRQLPEEGLKFMVYLQKENIIDESGMPKERFSAEFPKEGPSILRIQQVVRGDSAAYFCASSPDRQTNTGELFFGEGSRLTVL.